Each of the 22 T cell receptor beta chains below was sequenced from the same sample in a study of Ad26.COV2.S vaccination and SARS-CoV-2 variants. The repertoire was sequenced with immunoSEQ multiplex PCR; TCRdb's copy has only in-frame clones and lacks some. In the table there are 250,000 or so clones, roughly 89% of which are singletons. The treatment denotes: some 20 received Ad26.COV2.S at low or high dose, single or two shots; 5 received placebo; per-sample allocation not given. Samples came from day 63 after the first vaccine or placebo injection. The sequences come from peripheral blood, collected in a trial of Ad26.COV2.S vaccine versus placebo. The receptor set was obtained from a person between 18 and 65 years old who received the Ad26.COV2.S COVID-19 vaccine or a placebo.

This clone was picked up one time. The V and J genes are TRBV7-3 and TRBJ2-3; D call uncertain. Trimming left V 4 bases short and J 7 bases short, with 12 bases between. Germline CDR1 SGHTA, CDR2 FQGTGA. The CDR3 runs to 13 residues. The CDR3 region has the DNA TGTGCCAGCAGCTCGGGCCCCCGGAATACGCAGTATTTT. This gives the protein CASSSGPRNTQYF.

CDR3 region: CAWSGLRTSREYF. The CDR3 nucleotides are TGTGCCTGGAGTGGACTTCGGACTTCTCGGGAGTACTTC. This chain joins TRBV30 and TRBJ2-7; perhaps TRBD2 as D (5 bases). Germline lookup yields CDR1 GTSNPN and CDR2 SVGIG (reference sequence). V lost 1 base, J lost 11 bases, and 18 bases lay in between. The CDR3 loop spans 13 amino acids.

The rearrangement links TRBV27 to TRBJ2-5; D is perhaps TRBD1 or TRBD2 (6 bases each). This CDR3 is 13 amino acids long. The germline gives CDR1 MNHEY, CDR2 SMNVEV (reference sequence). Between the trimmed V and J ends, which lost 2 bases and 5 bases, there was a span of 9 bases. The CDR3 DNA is TGTGCCAGCAGTTTACAGGGGAGGGAGACCCAGTACTTC. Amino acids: CASSLQGRETQYF.

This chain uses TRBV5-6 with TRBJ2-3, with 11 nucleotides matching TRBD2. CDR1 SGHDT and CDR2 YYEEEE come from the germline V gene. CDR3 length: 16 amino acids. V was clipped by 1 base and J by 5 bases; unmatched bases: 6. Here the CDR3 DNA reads TGTGCCAGCAGCTTGAGTAGCGGGAGGGCGATAGATACGCAGTATTTT. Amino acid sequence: CASSLSSGRAIDTQYF. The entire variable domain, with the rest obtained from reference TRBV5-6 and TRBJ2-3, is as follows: DAGVTQSPTHLIKTRGQQVTLRCSPKSGHDTVSWYQQALGQGPQFIFQYYEEEERQRGNFPDRFSGHQFPNYSSELNVNALLLGDSALYLCASSLSSGRAIDTQYFGPGTRLTVL.

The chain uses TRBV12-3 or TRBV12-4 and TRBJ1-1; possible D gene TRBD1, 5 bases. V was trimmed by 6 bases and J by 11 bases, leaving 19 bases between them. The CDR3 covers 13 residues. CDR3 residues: CASRPMEAGPAFF. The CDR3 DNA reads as TGTGCCAGCAGGCCGATGGAAGCGGGGCCCGCTTTCTTT.

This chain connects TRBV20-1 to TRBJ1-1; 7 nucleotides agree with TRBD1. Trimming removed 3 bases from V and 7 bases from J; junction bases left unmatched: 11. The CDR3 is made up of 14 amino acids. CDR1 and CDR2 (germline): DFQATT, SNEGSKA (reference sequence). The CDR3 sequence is CSASGPDRRNEAFF. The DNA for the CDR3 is TGCAGTGCTAGTGGGCCGGACAGGAGAAATGAAGCTTTCTTT.

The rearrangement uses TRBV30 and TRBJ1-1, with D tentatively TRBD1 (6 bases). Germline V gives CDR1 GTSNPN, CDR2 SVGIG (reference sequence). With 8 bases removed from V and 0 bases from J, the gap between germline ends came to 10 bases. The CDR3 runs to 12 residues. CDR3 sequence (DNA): TGTGCCGGCCCAGGGGTGAACACTGAAGCTTTCTTT. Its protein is CAGPGVNTEAFF.

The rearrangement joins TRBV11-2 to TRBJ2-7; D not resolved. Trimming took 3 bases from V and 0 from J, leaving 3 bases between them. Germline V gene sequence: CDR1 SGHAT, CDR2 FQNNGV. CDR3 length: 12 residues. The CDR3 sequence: CASSFPSYEQYV. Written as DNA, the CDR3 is TGTGCCAGCAGCTTCCCCTCCTACGAGCAGTACGTC.

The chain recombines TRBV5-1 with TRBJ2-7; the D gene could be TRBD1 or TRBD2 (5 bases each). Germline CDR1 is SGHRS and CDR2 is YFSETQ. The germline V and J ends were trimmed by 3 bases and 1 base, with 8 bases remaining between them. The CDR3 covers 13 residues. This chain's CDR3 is CASSWDESYEQYF. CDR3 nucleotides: TGCGCCAGCAGCTGGGACGAATCCTACGAGCAGTACTTC.

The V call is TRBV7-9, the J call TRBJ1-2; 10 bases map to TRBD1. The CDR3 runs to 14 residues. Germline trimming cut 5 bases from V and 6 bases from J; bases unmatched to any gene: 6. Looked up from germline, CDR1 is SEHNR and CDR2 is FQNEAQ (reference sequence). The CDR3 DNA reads TGTGCCAGCAGCCTGGACAGGGGGACGGATGGCTACACCTTC. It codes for CASSLDRGTDGYTF. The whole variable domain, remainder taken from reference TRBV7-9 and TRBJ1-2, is DTGVSQNPRHKITKRGQNVTFRCDPISEHNRLYWYRQTLGQGPEFLTYFQNEAQLEKSRLLSDRFSAERPKGSFSTLEIQRTEQGDSAMYLCASSLDRGTDGYTFGSGTRLTVV.

This CDR3 is CASSDRGKTGELFF. Written as DNA, the CDR3 is TGTGCCAGCAGTGACAGGGGGAAAACCGGGGAGCTGTTTTTT. The rearrangement links TRBV28 to TRBJ2-2; TRBD1 matches at 9 bases. The V gene's germline CDR1 is MDHEN and CDR2 SYDVKM. V trimming: 5 bases; J trimming: 5 bases; junction bases outside the gene matches: 3. The CDR3 covers 14 residues.

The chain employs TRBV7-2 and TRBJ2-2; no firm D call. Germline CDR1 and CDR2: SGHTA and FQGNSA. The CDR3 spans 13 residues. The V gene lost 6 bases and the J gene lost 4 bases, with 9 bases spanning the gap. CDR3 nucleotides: TGTGCCAGCAGATTACAGAGCACCGGGGAGCTGTTTTTT. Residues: CASRLQSTGELFF.

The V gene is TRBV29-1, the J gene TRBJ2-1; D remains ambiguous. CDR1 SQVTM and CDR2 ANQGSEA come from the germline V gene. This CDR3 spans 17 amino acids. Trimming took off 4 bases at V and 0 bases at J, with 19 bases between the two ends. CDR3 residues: CSVGGWPAPISYNEQFF. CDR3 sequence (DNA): TGCAGCGTTGGGGGATGGCCAGCTCCGATCTCCTACAATGAGCAGTTCTTC.

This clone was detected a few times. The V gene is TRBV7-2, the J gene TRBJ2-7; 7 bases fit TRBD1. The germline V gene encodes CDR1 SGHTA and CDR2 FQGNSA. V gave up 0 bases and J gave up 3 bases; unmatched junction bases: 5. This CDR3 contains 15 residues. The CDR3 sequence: CASSLAGTEFYEQYF. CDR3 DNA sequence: TGTGCCAGCAGCTTAGCGGGGACAGAATTCTACGAGCAGTACTTC.

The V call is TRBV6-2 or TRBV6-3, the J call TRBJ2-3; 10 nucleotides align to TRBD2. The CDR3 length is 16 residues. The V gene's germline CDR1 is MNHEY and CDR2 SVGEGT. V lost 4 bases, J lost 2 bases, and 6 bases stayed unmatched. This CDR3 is CASSSALAGYTDTQYF. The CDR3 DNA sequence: TGTGCCAGCAGTTCGGCACTAGCGGGGTACACAGATACGCAGTATTTT.

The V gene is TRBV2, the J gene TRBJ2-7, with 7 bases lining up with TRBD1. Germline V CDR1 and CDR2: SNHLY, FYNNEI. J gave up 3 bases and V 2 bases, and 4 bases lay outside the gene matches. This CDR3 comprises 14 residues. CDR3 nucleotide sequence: TGTGCCAGCAGTGAACAGGGGGACCTCTACGAGCAGTACTTC. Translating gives CASSEQGDLYEQYF.

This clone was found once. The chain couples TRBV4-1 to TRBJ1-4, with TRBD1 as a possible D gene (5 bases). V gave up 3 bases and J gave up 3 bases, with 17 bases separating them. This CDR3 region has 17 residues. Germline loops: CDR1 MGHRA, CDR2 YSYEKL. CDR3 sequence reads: CASSHLWPAGPNEKLFF. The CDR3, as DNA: TGCGCCAGCAGCCACCTGTGGCCGGCAGGGCCTAATGAAAAACTGTTTTTT.

The chain's CDR3 is CATSDARGSGELFF. CDR3 sequence (DNA): TGTGCCACCAGTGACGCCCGTGGGAGCGGGGAGCTGTTTTTT. J is TRBJ2-2 and V is TRBV24-1; D might be TRBD2 (5 bases). V dropped 4 bases and J dropped 7 bases, with 12 bases sitting between them. CDR3 length: 14 amino acids. In germline, CDR1 is KGHDR, CDR2 SFDVKD.

The CDR3 loop is CASSLGPRLNEKLFF. The DNA of the CDR3 is TGTGCCAGCAGCTTGGGTCCCAGGCTTAATGAAAAACTGTTTTTT. The chain has TRBV5-6 and TRBJ1-4; D unresolved. The CDR3 has 15 residues. Looked up from germline, CDR1 is SGHDT and CDR2 is YYEEEE. Deletions cut 0 bases from V and 4 bases from J, with 10 bases between.

DNA for the CDR3: TGTGCCACGAAAGACCTTAGCGGGGGCCAGGGGGATACGCAGTATTTT. This codes for CATKDLSGGQGDTQYF. The chain has TRBV10-3 and TRBJ2-3; 9 bases are shared with TRBD2. The CDR3 is 16 amino acids. Germline V gene lookup returns CDR1 ENHRY and CDR2 SYGVKD. V was clipped by 10 bases and J by 6 bases; unmatched bases: 17.

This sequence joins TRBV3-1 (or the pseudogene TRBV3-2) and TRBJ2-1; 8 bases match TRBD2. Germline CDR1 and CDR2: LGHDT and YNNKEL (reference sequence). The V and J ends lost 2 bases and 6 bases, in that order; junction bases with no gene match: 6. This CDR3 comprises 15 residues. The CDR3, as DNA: TGTGCCAGCAGCCAACGGCGGGGGGAGCTCAATGAGCAGTTCTTC. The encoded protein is CASSQRRGELNEQFF.

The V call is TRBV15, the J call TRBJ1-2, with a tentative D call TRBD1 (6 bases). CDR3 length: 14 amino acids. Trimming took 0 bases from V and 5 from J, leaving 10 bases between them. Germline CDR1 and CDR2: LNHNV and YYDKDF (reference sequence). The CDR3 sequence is CATSRDKGGYGYTF. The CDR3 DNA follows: TGTGCCACCAGCAGAGACAAGGGGGGGTATGGCTACACCTTC.